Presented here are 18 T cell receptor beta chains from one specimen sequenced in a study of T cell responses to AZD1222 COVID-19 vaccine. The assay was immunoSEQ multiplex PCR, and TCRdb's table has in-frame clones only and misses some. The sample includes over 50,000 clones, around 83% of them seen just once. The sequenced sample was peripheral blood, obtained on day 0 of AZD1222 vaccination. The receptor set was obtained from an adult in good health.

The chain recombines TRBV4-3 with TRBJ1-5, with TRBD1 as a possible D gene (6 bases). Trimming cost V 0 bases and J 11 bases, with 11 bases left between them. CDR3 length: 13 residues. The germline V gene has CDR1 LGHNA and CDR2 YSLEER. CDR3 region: CASSQDGTRAQHF. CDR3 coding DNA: TGCGCCAGCAGCCAAGACGGGACAAGGGCCCAGCATTTT.

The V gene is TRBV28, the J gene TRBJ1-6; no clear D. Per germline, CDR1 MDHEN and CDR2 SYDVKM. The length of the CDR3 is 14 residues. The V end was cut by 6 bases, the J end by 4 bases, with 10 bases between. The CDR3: CASSPGPYNSPLHF. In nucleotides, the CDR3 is TGTGCCAGCAGCCCGGGCCCTTATAATTCACCCCTCCACTTT.

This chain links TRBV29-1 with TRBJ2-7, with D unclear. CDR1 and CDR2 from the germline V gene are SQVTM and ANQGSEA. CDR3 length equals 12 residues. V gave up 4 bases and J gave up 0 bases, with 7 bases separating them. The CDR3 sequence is CSVVRDSYEQYF. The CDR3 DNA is TGCAGCGTTGTAAGAGACTCCTACGAGCAGTACTTC.

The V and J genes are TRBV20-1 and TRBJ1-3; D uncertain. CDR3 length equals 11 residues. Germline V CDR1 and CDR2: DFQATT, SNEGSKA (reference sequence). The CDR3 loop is CSARLGNTIYF. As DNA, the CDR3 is TGCAGCGCCAGACTTGGAAACACCATATATTTT.

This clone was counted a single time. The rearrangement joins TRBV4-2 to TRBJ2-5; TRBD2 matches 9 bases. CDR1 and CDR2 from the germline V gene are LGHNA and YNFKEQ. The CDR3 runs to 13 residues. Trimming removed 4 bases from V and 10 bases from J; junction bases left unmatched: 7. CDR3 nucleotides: TGTGCCAGCAGCCCGGACAGCGGGGGGCTCCAGTACTTC. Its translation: CASSPDSGGLQYF.

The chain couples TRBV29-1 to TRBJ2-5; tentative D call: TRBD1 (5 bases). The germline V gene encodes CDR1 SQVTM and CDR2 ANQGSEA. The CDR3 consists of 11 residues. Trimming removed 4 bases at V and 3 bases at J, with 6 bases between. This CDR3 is CSVVTEETQYF. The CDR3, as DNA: TGCAGCGTTGTGACAGAAGAGACCCAGTACTTC.

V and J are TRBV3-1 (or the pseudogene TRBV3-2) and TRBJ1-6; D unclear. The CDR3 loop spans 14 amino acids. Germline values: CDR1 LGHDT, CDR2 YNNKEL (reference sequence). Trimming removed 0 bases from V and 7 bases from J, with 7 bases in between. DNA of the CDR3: TGTGCCAGCAGCCAAGATCCGAAGAATTCACCCCTCCACTTT. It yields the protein CASSQDPKNSPLHF.

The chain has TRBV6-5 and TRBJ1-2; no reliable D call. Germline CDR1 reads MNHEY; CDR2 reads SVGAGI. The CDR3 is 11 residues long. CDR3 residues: CGTRVINGYTF. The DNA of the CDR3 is TGTGGTACTCGGGTAATTAATGGCTACACCTTC.

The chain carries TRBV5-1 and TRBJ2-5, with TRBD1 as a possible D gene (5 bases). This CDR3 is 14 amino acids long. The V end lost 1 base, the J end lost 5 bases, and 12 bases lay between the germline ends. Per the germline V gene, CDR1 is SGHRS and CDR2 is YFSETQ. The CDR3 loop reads CASSLSGFLETQYF. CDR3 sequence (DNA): TGCGCCAGCAGCTTGTCAGGGTTTCTTGAGACCCAGTACTTC.

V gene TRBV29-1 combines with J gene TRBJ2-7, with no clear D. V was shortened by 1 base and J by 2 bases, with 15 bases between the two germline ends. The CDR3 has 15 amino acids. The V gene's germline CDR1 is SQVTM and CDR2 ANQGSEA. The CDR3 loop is CSVEGALWNPYEQYF. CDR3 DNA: TGCAGCGTTGAAGGAGCACTCTGGAACCCCTACGAGCAGTACTTC.

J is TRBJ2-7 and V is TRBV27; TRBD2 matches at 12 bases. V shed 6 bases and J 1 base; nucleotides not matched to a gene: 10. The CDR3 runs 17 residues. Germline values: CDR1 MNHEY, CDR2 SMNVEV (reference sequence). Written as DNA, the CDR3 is TGTGCCAGCAGCCGACGCGGACTAGCGGGGATTTCCTACGAGCAGTACTTC. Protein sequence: CASSRRGLAGISYEQYF.

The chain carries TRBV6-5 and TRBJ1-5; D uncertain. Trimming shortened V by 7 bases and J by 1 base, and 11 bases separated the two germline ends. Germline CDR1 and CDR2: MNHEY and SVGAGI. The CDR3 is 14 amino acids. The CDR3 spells CASTRLTSNQPQHF. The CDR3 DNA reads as TGTGCCAGCACCCGGCTCACGAGCAATCAGCCCCAGCATTTT.

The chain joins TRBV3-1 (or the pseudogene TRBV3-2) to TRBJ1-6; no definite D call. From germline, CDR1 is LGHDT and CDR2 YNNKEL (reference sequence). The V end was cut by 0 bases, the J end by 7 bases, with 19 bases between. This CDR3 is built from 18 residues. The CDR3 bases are TGTGCCAGCAGCCAAGATCCCAGGTCCGGAGGGAGGAATTCACCCCTCCACTTT. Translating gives CASSQDPRSGGRNSPLHF.

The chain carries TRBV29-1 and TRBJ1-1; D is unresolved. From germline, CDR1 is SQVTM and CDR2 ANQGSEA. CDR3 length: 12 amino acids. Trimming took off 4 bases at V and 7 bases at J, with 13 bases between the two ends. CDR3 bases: TGCAGCGTTGTGAGGGAACGTGGTGAAGCTTTCTTT. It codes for CSVVRERGEAFF.

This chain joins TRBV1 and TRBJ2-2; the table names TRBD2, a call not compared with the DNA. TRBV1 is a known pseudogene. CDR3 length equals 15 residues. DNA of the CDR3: TGCACCAGCAGCCCCGGGACTCCTAACACCGGGGAGCTGTTTTTT. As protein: CTSSPGTPNTGELFF.

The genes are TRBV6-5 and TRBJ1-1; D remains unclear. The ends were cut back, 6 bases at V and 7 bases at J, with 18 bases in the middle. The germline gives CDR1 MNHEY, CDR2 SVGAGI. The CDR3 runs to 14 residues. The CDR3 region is CASSLGPGNGEAFF. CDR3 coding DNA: TGTGCCAGCAGCCTCGGGCCAGGTAATGGTGAAGCTTTCTTT.

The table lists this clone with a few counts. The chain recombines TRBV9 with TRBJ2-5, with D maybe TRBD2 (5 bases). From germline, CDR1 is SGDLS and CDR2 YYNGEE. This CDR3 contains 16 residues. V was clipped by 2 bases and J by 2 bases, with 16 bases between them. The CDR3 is CASSVLARGPQETQYF. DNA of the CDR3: TGTGCCAGCAGCGTGTTAGCGAGAGGGCCACAAGAGACCCAGTACTTC.

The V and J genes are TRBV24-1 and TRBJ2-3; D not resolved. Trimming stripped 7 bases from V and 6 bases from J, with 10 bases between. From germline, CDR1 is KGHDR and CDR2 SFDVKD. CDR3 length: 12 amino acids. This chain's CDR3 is CATSITGDTQYF. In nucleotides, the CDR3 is TGTGCCACCAGCATAACCGGGGATACGCAGTATTTT.